Below, 27 T cell receptor beta chains from the same sample are listed, as sequenced in a study of T-cell memory formation after mild COVID-19. Using its own MiXCR run on the 5' RACE reads, TCRdb lists one record per CDR3 protein. Here the sample spans over 300,000 distinct CDR3 sequences, approximately 22% being singletons. Sequenced input: PBMCs or a T cell subset sorted from them (not recorded which). The source of these receptors is a man between 18 and 29 years old who had mild COVID-19 (a few samples of this study predate the infection). Cell type and time point are not known.

The chain joins TRBV5-6 to TRBJ1-2; D is perhaps TRBD1 (6 bases). Trimming left V 9 bases short and J 8 bases short, with 14 bases between. The germline V gene has CDR1 SGHDT and CDR2 YYEEEE. The CDR3 contains 11 residues. The CDR3 spells CATKGVRGYTF. CDR3 sequence (DNA): TGTGCCACCAAGGGGGTGAGAGGCTACACCTTC.

This clonotype was detected only a few times. The chain combines TRBV7-9 with TRBJ2-3; D uncertain. Germline V gene sequence: CDR1 SEHNR, CDR2 FQNEAQ (reference sequence). The CDR3 runs 19 residues. The V end lost 4 bases, the J end lost 1 base, and 24 bases lay between the germline ends. CDR3 sequence reads: CASSSKTLRGTPRTDTQYF. Here the CDR3 DNA reads TGTGCCAGCAGCTCCAAAACCCTTAGAGGCACCCCGCGCACAGATACGCAGTATTTT. Together with reference TRBV7-9 and TRBJ2-3, the CDR3 gives the full variable domain: DTGVSQNPRHKITKRGQNVTFRCDPISEHNRLYWYRQTLGQGPEFLTYFQNEAQLEKSRLLSDRFSAERPKGSFSTLEIQRTEQGDSAMYLCASSSKTLRGTPRTDTQYFGPGTRLTVL.

The rearrangement joins TRBV11-2 to TRBJ1-5; a weak D match, TRBD1 (5 bases). There are 14 residues in the CDR3. CDR1 is SGHAT and CDR2 is FQNNGV in the germline V gene. Deletions cut 3 bases from V and 9 bases from J, with 15 bases between. In nucleotides, the CDR3 is TGTGCCAGCAGCTTTGACAGACCCCCAGGGCCCCAGCATTTT. Translating gives CASSFDRPPGPQHF.

This chain links TRBV4-2 with TRBJ1-2; 8 nucleotides align to TRBD1. CDR3 length: 16 amino acids. Germline loops: CDR1 LGHNA, CDR2 YNFKEQ. The V gene end was trimmed by 2 bases and the J gene end by 2 bases; junction bases not matched to a gene: 7. The CDR3 DNA sequence: TGTGCCAGCAGCCAAACCCGGACAGGGCCCAACTATGGCTACACCTTC. Translating it yields CASSQTRTGPNYGYTF.

This clonotype was seen a single time. The J gene is TRBJ2-4, the V gene TRBV4-3; D is unresolved. Per the germline V gene, CDR1 is LGHNA and CDR2 is YSLEER. The CDR3 has 16 residues. Trimming removed 1 base from V and 0 bases from J, with 10 bases in between. This chain's CDR3 is CASSQGPTLAKNIQYF. The CDR3 bases are TGCGCCAGCAGCCAAGGACCTACCCTAGCCAAAAACATTCAGTACTTC.

The chain recombines TRBV3-1 with TRBJ2-1, with 7 bases that match TRBD1. This CDR3 is 14 amino acids long. In germline, CDR1 is LGHDT, CDR2 YNNKEL (reference sequence). V gave up 5 bases and J gave up 9 bases; unmatched junction bases: 10. The CDR3 region is CASSATTGYREQFF. The CDR3, as DNA: TGTGCCAGCAGCGCGACGACAGGGTATCGTGAGCAGTTCTTC.

This clonotype was seen only a few times. The genes are TRBV12-3 or TRBV12-4 and TRBJ2-7; possible D gene TRBD2, 5 bases. The CDR3 runs 14 residues. V was pared by 6 bases and J by 2 bases, with 14 bases between. The CDR3 DNA reads TGTGCCAGCAGACCGCCCGGGAACCCCTACGAGCAGTACTTC. This sequence encodes CASRPPGNPYEQYF.

This clonotype was recorded many times. The V call is TRBV18, the J call TRBJ1-2; D is undetermined. The CDR3 is 13 residues long. V lost 3 bases and J lost 2, with 7 bases in between. The germline V gene has CDR1 KGHSH and CDR2 LQKENI. In DNA, the CDR3 is TGTGCCAGCTCACCGGACGGGAACTATGGCTACACCTTC. Amino acids: CASSPDGNYGYTF. Combining the CDR3 with reference TRBV18 and TRBJ1-2 gives the whole variable domain NAGVMQNPRHLVRRRGQEARLRCSPMKGHSHVYWYRQLPEEGLKFMVYLQKENIIDESGMPKERFSAEFPKEGPSILRIQQVVRGDSAAYFCASSPDGNYGYTFGSGTRLTVV.

The gene calls are TRBV4-3 and TRBJ1-1; no firm D call. The CDR3 totals 16 residues. The V and J ends lost 3 bases and 4 bases respectively, with 18 bases between them. Germline CDR1 and CDR2: LGHNA and YSLEER. The CDR3 nucleotides read TGCGCCAGCAGCCATGGAGGGTCTCTAGAGTTCACTGAAGCTTTCTTT. Protein sequence: CASSHGGSLEFTEAFF.

This chain uses TRBV12-3 or TRBV12-4 with TRBJ2-5; TRBD1 matches 8 bases. V dropped 5 bases and J dropped 4; count of bases not matched to a gene: 9. This CDR3 contains 15 residues. CDR3 region: CASSITGGVGETQYF. The CDR3, as DNA: TGTGCCAGCAGTATCACAGGGGGAGTAGGAGAGACCCAGTACTTC.

The sample holds a few counts of this clonotype. The chain's CDR3 is CASSSHSGGIETQYF. The CDR3 DNA reads TGTGCCAGCAGCAGCCATAGCGGGGGGATCGAGACCCAGTACTTC. The rearrangement uses TRBV9 and TRBJ2-5; 10 bases align to TRBD2. V lost 4 bases to trimming and J lost 5 bases; unmatched junction nucleotides: 8. This CDR3 spans 15 amino acids. Looked up from germline, CDR1 is SGDLS and CDR2 is YYNGEE. Using reference TRBV9 and TRBJ2-5 for the parts outside the CDR3, the full variable domain is DSGVTQTPKHLITATGQRVTLRCSPRSGDLSVYWYQQSLDQGLQFLIQYYNGEERAKGNILERFSAQQFPDLHSELNLSSLELGDSALYFCASSSHSGGIETQYFGPGTRLLVL.

The rearrangement links TRBV29-1 to TRBJ2-5; no firm D call. V lost 7 bases, J lost 6 bases, and 21 bases lay in between. Germline V gene data show CDR1 as SQVTM and CDR2 as ANQGSEA. The CDR3 runs to 14 residues. The CDR3 sequence: CSAAAGSYEKTQYF. Here the CDR3 DNA reads TGCAGCGCCGCGGCTGGTAGTTACGAAAAGACCCAGTACTTC.

The V and J genes are TRBV7-2 and TRBJ1-1; 7 positions match TRBD1. The CDR3 spans 15 residues. Losses at the gene ends were 9 bases for V and 10 bases for J; bases not matched to a gene: 20. In germline, CDR1 is SGHTA, CDR2 FQGNSA. CDR3 amino acids: CARSLLAGGSGGAFF. CDR3 DNA: TGTGCCAGAAGCCTGCTCGCCGGCGGGTCAGGGGGAGCTTTCTTT.

In this sample, this clonotype turned up a few times. The J gene is TRBJ2-1, the V gene TRBV5-1, with D possibly called TRBD1 or TRBD2 (5 bases each). Trimming shortened V by 0 bases and J by 6 bases, and 13 bases separated the two germline ends. The CDR3 is 15 residues long. In germline, CDR1 is SGHRS, CDR2 YFSETQ. CDR3 protein: CASSLGGYPCNEQFF. For the CDR3, the DNA is TGCGCCAGCAGCTTGGGGGGGTACCCCTGCAATGAGCAGTTCTTC. Full variable domain (remainder filled in from reference TRBV5-1 and TRBJ2-1): KAGVTQTPRYLIKTRGQQVTLSCSPISGHRSVSWYQQTPGQGLQFLFEYFSETQRNKGNFPGRFSGRQFSNSRSEMNVSTLELGDSALYLCASSLGGYPCNEQFFGPGTRLTVL.

V is TRBV27 and J is TRBJ2-4; either TRBD1 or TRBD2 may fit D (5 bases each). Germline lookup yields CDR1 MNHEY and CDR2 SMNVEV (reference sequence). This CDR3 region has 13 residues. V lost 2 bases to trimming and J lost 11 bases, with 13 bases between them. Here the CDR3 DNA reads TGTGCCAGCAGTTTAGATCAAGGGACCCTTCAGTACTTC. This codes for CASSLDQGTLQYF.

This clonotype was seen only a few times. The CDR3 DNA is TGTGCCAGCAGCTCATCCGGGACTAGGGAAGAGACCCAGTACTTC. The encoded protein is CASSSSGTREETQYF. The chain couples TRBV11-2 to TRBJ2-5; 8 bases align to TRBD2. Germline V gene data show CDR1 as SGHAT and CDR2 as FQNNGV. The ends lost 4 bases at V and 3 bases at J; junction bases unmatched: 7. The CDR3 extends over 15 amino acids.

This clonotype has more than one count but fewer than ten. J is TRBJ1-1 and V is TRBV5-1; D is unclear. The germline CDR1 and CDR2 sequences are SGHRS and YFSETQ. V was clipped by 0 bases and J by 5 bases, with 11 bases between them. The CDR3 has 14 residues. CDR3 in DNA: TGCGCCAGCAGCTTGGGGCAGTCGGGGACTGAAGCTTTCTTT. Its translation is CASSLGQSGTEAFF.

The rearrangement uses TRBV19 and TRBJ1-6, with D uncertain. The germline gives CDR1 LNHDA, CDR2 SQIVND (reference sequence). Trimming removed 5 bases at V and 4 bases at J, with 21 bases between. CDR3 size: 18 residues. The CDR3 DNA is TGTGCCAGTAGTGGCCCCTCTTGGGAAGGGCTTTATAATTCACCCCTCCACTTT. Protein: CASSGPSWEGLYNSPLHF.

This clonotype came up a few times. V usage is TRBV2 and J usage is TRBJ2-7; D not certain. V was clipped by 6 bases and J by 0 bases, with 6 bases between them. The CDR3 covers 12 residues. CDR1 is SNHLY and CDR2 is FYNNEI in the germline V gene. The CDR3 nucleotides are TGTGCCAGCAGGGACGACTCCTACGAGCAGTACGTC. It encodes CASRDDSYEQYV.

This clonotype has more than one count but fewer than ten. V usage is TRBV12-3 or TRBV12-4 and J usage is TRBJ2-2; D is uncertain. V gave up 4 bases and J gave up 0 bases, with 9 bases separating them. The CDR3 is made up of 15 amino acids. The CDR3 DNA follows: TGTGCCAGCAGTTGGGTTTTCGCGAACACCGGGGAGCTGTTTTTT. Protein sequence: CASSWVFANTGELFF.

This clonotype was picked up a small number of times. The V and J genes are TRBV29-1 and TRBJ1-1; 9 nucleotides agree with TRBD1. CDR3 size: 13 residues. V lost 7 bases and J lost 6; bases outside the gene matches: 9. Germline CDR1 SQVTM, CDR2 ANQGSEA. This chain's CDR3 is CSAIQGATAEAFF. As DNA, the CDR3 is TGCAGCGCAATACAGGGGGCGACTGCTGAAGCTTTCTTT.

V usage is TRBV18 and J usage is TRBJ1-6; unclear D gene. This CDR3 is 15 amino acids long. Germline V lookup: CDR1 KGHSH, CDR2 LQKENI. Trimming removed 2 bases from V and 5 bases from J, with 10 bases in between. The CDR3 loop reads CASSPRSENNSPLHF. Here the CDR3 DNA reads TGTGCCAGCTCACCAAGGTCAGAGAATAATTCACCCCTCCACTTT.

The chain combines TRBV27 with TRBJ2-1; the D is unclear. V was shortened by 0 bases and J by 2 bases, with 11 bases between the two germline ends. Germline-derived CDR1 and CDR2 are MNHEY and SMNVEV (reference sequence). This CDR3 spans 16 amino acids. The CDR3 loop is CASSLSMNNPYNEQFF. The CDR3 bases are TGTGCCAGCAGTTTATCGATGAACAACCCCTACAATGAGCAGTTCTTC.

The chain links TRBV7-9 to TRBJ2-1, with a tentative D call TRBD1 (6 bases). There are 15 residues in the CDR3. CDR1 is SEHNR, CDR2 FQNEAQ, per germline (reference sequence). V dropped 5 bases and J dropped 4 bases, with 15 bases sitting between them. This CDR3 reads CASSEDRTAYNEQFF. In nucleotides, the CDR3 is TGTGCCAGCAGCGAAGACCGGACAGCATACAATGAGCAGTTCTTC.

The chain employs TRBV4-2 and TRBJ2-7; D tentatively reads TRBD1 or TRBD2 (5 bases each). The CDR3 is made up of 14 amino acids. Deletions cut 0 bases from V and 4 bases from J, with 10 bases between. CDR1 and CDR2 from the germline V gene are LGHNA and YNFKEQ. The CDR3 is CASSQDGTLYEQYF. For the CDR3, the DNA is TGTGCCAGCAGCCAAGACGGGACCCTATACGAGCAGTACTTC.

The V gene is TRBV7-9, the J gene TRBJ2-2; TRBD2 matches 11 bases. Trimming removed 4 bases from V and 4 bases from J; junction bases left unmatched: 11. CDR3 length: 18 residues. CDR1 is SEHNR, CDR2 FQNEAQ, per germline (reference sequence). The CDR3 nucleotides read TGTGCCAGCAGCTACGGGCTAGCGGGGGGATCGGGCACCGGGGAGCTGTTTTTT. It translates to CASSYGLAGGSGTGELFF.

This clonotype has a handful of counts. The rearrangement links TRBV6-2 or TRBV6-3 to TRBJ2-7, with D uncertain. The ends were cut back, 2 bases at V and 2 bases at J, with 10 bases in the middle. Germline V gene lookup returns CDR1 MNHEY and CDR2 SVGEGT. The CDR3 consists of 14 residues. This chain's CDR3 is CASSYARRAYEQYF. The CDR3 DNA is TGTGCCAGCAGTTACGCCCGGCGAGCCTACGAGCAGTACTTC.